Below, 29 T cell receptor beta chains from the same sample are listed, as sequenced in a study of CD8+CD57+ T cells in acquired aplastic anemia. Only patients with CD8+CD57+ cell expansion on flow cytometry were chosen for sequencing. Researchers used genomic DNA as the template to profile TCR beta VDJ and CDR3. TCRdb reanalysed the reads using MiXCR and keeps one entry per CDR3 protein. The sample has roughly 100,000 distinct CDR3 sequences, about 63% seen once. Sequencing used sorted CD4+, CD8+, or CD8+CD57+ T cells (not recorded which) from PBMCs. The source of these receptors is a human donor with aplastic anemia.

The gene calls are TRBV20-1 and TRBJ2-1, with 9 bases lining up with TRBD2. V lost 5 bases and J lost 1; bases outside the gene matches: 18. The CDR3 covers 19 residues. Germline V gene data show CDR1 as DFQATT and CDR2 as SNEGSKA (reference sequence). CDR3 nucleotides: TGCAGTGCTGAAGATCTAGCGGGACAAGAGGGGAGTTCCTACAATGAGCAGTTCTTC. It encodes CSAEDLAGQEGSSYNEQFF.

Only a few counts were recorded for this clonotype. The rearrangement links TRBV20-1 to TRBJ2-3; 10 bases are a match to TRBD1. The CDR3 loop spans 15 amino acids. Looked up from germline, CDR1 is DFQATT and CDR2 is SNEGSKA (reference sequence). With 6 bases clipped from V and 2 bases from J, the junction kept 8 bases outside the gene matches. The CDR3 DNA is TGCAGTGCACCCATCGGGACAGGGGACACAGATACGCAGTATTTT. The encoded protein is CSAPIGTGDTDTQYF.

The chain couples TRBV2 to TRBJ1-4; 9 bases match TRBD1. This CDR3 spans 13 amino acids. Germline CDR1 and CDR2: SNHLY and FYNNEI. Trimming removed 8 bases from V and 6 bases from J; junction bases left unmatched: 4. Here the CDR3 DNA reads TGTGCCAGCTGGAGGGACAGGGATGAAAAACTGTTTTTT. It is translated as CASWRDRDEKLFF.

The genes are TRBV7-2 and TRBJ2-7; 8 positions match TRBD1. This CDR3 spans 15 amino acids. V lost 5 bases to trimming and J lost 3 bases; unmatched junction nucleotides: 9. In germline, CDR1 is SGHTA, CDR2 FQGNSA. For the CDR3, the DNA is TGTGCCAGCAGCCCACGACAGGGGTCCCGCTACGAGCAGTACTTC. Translation: CASSPRQGSRYEQYF.

The chain recombines TRBV19 with TRBJ1-5; D is unresolved. The CDR3 loop spans 12 amino acids. The V gene lost 4 bases and the J gene lost 3 bases, with 4 bases spanning the gap. CDR1 is LNHDA, CDR2 SQIVND, per germline (reference sequence). Here the CDR3 DNA reads TGTGCCAGTAGTAGCATCAATCAGCCCCAGCATTTT. Its protein product is CASSSINQPQHF.

Many counts were recorded for this clonotype. The chain links TRBV27 to TRBJ2-5; D is uncertain. The CDR3 covers 11 residues. V was clipped by 3 bases and J by 7 bases, with 6 bases between them. CDR1 is MNHEY and CDR2 is SMNVEV in the germline V gene (reference sequence). The CDR3 spells CASSLLGTQYF. The CDR3 nucleotides read TGTGCCAGCAGTTTGTTAGGGACCCAGTACTTC.

The J gene is TRBJ1-1, the V gene TRBV10-2; 7 bases are shared with TRBD1. Germline V CDR1 and CDR2: WSHSY, SAAADI. The CDR3 is 13 residues long. V was clipped by 5 bases and J by 5 bases; unmatched bases: 5. As DNA, the CDR3 is TGCGCCAGCAGTTTCTTACAGGGGACTGAAGCTTTCTTT. It codes for CASSFLQGTEAFF.

The J gene is TRBJ2-5, the V gene TRBV20-1, with TRBD2 identical over 10 bases. V shed 2 bases, J shed 0 bases, and the junction held 6 bases outside the gene matches. The CDR3 loop spans 16 amino acids. Looked up from germline, CDR1 is DFQATT and CDR2 is SNEGSKA (reference sequence). As DNA, the CDR3 is TGCAGTGCTAGACCCATAGCGGGAGGTCACCAAGAGACCCAGTACTTC. Encoded protein: CSARPIAGGHQETQYF.

This clonotype was seen a handful of times. The genes are TRBV20-1 and TRBJ2-1, with TRBD2 as a possible D gene (5 bases). The CDR3 sequence is 14 residues long. Trimming removed 5 bases from V and 3 bases from J, with 14 bases in between. The V gene's germline CDR1 is DFQATT and CDR2 SNEGSKA (reference sequence). CDR3: CSAWTSDIYNEQFF. The CDR3, as DNA: TGCAGTGCTTGGACTTCTGACATCTACAATGAGCAGTTCTTC.

V gene TRBV20-1 combines with J gene TRBJ2-7; 9 bases agree with TRBD1. The germline CDR1 and CDR2 sequences are DFQATT and SNEGSKA (reference sequence). J was trimmed by 3 bases and V by 0 bases; bases with no gene match: 9. The CDR3 is 16 amino acids. The CDR3 DNA is TGCAGTGCTAGAGAGACAGGGGGACCACATTACTACGAGCAGTACTTC. Translated, it gives CSARETGGPHYYEQYF.

The chain uses TRBV11-2 and TRBJ2-1, with TRBD2 matching 11 bases. The CDR3 covers 15 residues. Germline assignment: CDR1 SGHAT and CDR2 FQNNGV. With V trimmed by 2 bases and J by 6 bases, 3 bases remained unmatched. The CDR3 DNA is TGTGCCAGCAGCTTACTAGCGGGAGGTGGCAATGAGCAGTTCTTC. Amino acid sequence: CASSLLAGGGNEQFF.

This clonotype was picked up one time. The chain joins TRBV2 to TRBJ2-7; no clear D. Per germline, CDR1 SNHLY and CDR2 FYNNEI. Between the trimmed V and J ends, which lost 8 bases and 2 bases, there was a span of 10 bases. The CDR3 loop spans 12 amino acids. The CDR3 loop reads CASGSSPYEQYF. CDR3 coding DNA: TGTGCCAGCGGATCAAGCCCCTACGAGCAGTACTTC.

This clonotype was seen repeatedly, ten times or more. The chain links TRBV27 to TRBJ2-1; 11 bases line up with TRBD2. The ends lost 1 base at V and 4 bases at J; junction bases unmatched: 6. Germline CDR1 is MNHEY and CDR2 is SMNVEV (reference sequence). The CDR3 is 17 amino acids. CDR3 sequence: CASSLLVGTSGYNEQFF. The CDR3 DNA is TGTGCCAGCAGTTTATTAGTTGGGACTAGCGGTTACAATGAGCAGTTCTTC.

This clonotype appeared a few times. The chain combines TRBV7-9 with TRBJ1-1; D gene uncertain. V gave up 8 bases and J gave up 0 bases, with 4 bases separating them. Germline values: CDR1 SEHNR, CDR2 FQNEAQ (reference sequence). The CDR3 totals 11 residues. The CDR3 coding sequence is TGTGCCAGCGAGATGAACACTGAAGCTTTCTTT. It specifies CASEMNTEAFF. The full variable domain, completed using reference TRBV7-9 and TRBJ1-1, is DTGVSQNPRHKITKRGQNVTFRCDPISEHNRLYWYRQTLGQGPEFLTYFQNEAQLEKSRLLSDRFSAERPKGSFSTLEIQRTEQGDSAMYLCASEMNTEAFFGQGTRLTVV.

This clonotype was seen more than once but under ten times. The gene calls are TRBV19 and TRBJ1-3; 7 bases match TRBD1. Germline V gene lookup returns CDR1 LNHDA and CDR2 SQIVND (reference sequence). The CDR3 extends over 14 amino acids. Trimming removed 5 bases from V and 4 bases from J; junction bases left unmatched: 5. The CDR3 spells CASSAAGQGNTIYF. CDR3 coding DNA: TGTGCCAGTAGTGCCGCGGGACAGGGAAACACCATATATTTT.

This clonotype was observed a single time. The rearrangement links TRBV7-9 to TRBJ1-1; D uncertain. CDR1 is SEHNR and CDR2 is FQNEAQ in the germline V gene (reference sequence). The ends were cut back, 5 bases at V and 0 bases at J, with 10 bases in the middle. This CDR3 contains 14 residues. This chain's CDR3 is CASSPTRVNTEAFF. The CDR3 DNA sequence: TGTGCCAGCAGCCCGACAAGGGTGAACACTGAAGCTTTCTTT.

The chain uses TRBV6-1 and TRBJ2-7; 7 bases are a match to TRBD1. This CDR3 region has 14 residues. V lost 7 bases and J lost 6; bases outside the gene matches: 12. Germline-derived CDR1 and CDR2 are MNHNS and SASEGT. CDR3 bases: TGTGCCAGCAAGCTAGGGGGCGAAGTGGGCGAGCAGTACTTC. It encodes CASKLGGEVGEQYF.

This clonotype came up a few times. This rearrangement joins TRBV6-5 to TRBJ2-1; the D gene could be TRBD1 or TRBD2 (6 bases each). The CDR3 has 15 residues. V shed 1 base and J shed 7 bases, with 14 bases lying between them. Per the germline V gene, CDR1 is MNHEY and CDR2 is SVGAGI. DNA of the CDR3: TGTGCCAGCAGTTACTTCGGGGGTACAGGGAATGAGCAGTTCTTC. This gives the protein CASSYFGGTGNEQFF.

This clonotype came up once. V gene TRBV7-2 combines with J gene TRBJ1-2; unclear D gene. Per the germline V gene, CDR1 is SGHTA and CDR2 is FQGNSA. Trimming removed 6 bases at V and 5 bases at J, with 13 bases between. This CDR3 spans 13 amino acids. This chain's CDR3 is CASRTASRYGYTF. The CDR3 DNA reads as TGTGCCAGCAGGACGGCCTCGAGGTATGGCTACACCTTC.

With respect to this clonotype: The junction differs from germline at one of its ends, possibly a read error. The chain carries TRBV28 and TRBJ1-1; TRBD1 agrees at 7 bases. Germline V gene sequence: CDR1 MDHEN, CDR2 SYDVKM. This CDR3 comprises 13 residues. The CDR3 DNA is TGTGCCAGCAGTCTCACAGGGGACACTGAAGCTCTCTTT. Its protein is CASSLTGDTEALF.

This clonotype occurred many times. J is TRBJ2-5 and V is TRBV12-3 or TRBV12-4; 12 nucleotides line up with TRBD2. This CDR3 spans 18 amino acids. After removal of 6 bases from V and 1 base from J, the junction contained 12 bases not matched to a gene. The CDR3, as DNA: TGTGCCAGCAGGGGGGAAGGCGGGACTAGCGGGTCCCAAGAGACCCAGTACTTC. This encodes CASRGEGGTSGSQETQYF.

The J gene is TRBJ2-5, the V gene TRBV7-2; D gene ambiguous. Trimming removed 5 bases from V and 4 bases from J, with 17 bases in between. Germline assignment: CDR1 SGHTA and CDR2 FQGNSA. The CDR3 is 15 amino acids. The CDR3 region has the DNA TGTGCCAGCAGCCCCGTTATGCACGGTCTAGAGACCCAGTACTTC. It is translated as CASSPVMHGLETQYF.

The chain is built from TRBV29-1 and TRBJ1-5; 7 nucleotides agree with TRBD1. Losses at the gene ends were 6 bases for V and 4 bases for J; bases not matched to a gene: 3. The CDR3 sequence is 12 residues long. Germline lookup yields CDR1 SQVTM and CDR2 ANQGSEA. CDR3 protein: CSVQGLNQPQHF. The CDR3 region has the DNA TGCAGCGTACAGGGGTTAAATCAGCCCCAGCATTTT.

This clonotype has only one observation. The rearrangement links TRBV20-1 to TRBJ2-7, with 9 bases fitting TRBD2. Germline-derived CDR1 and CDR2 are DFQATT and SNEGSKA (reference sequence). The CDR3 contains 14 residues. Unmatched junction bases numbered 5, after V lost 3 bases and J lost 2 bases. Here the CDR3 reads CSARGAGGTYEQYF. CDR3 bases: TGCAGTGCTAGGGGAGCGGGGGGAACCTACGAGCAGTACTTC.

The V and J genes are TRBV24-1 and TRBJ2-3; TRBD1 is a possible D gene (5 bases). Trimming pared 5 bases from V and 4 bases from J, leaving 12 bases between. The germline CDR1 and CDR2 sequences are KGHDR and SFDVKD. The CDR3 consists of 14 residues. This chain's CDR3 is CATSGAQGPDTQYF. In DNA, the CDR3 is TGTGCCACCAGTGGGGCCCAGGGTCCAGATACGCAGTATTTT.

V usage is TRBV12-3 or TRBV12-4 and J usage is TRBJ1-5, with D perhaps TRBD1 (5 bases). Trimming took off 5 bases at V and 5 bases at J, with 19 bases between the two ends. The CDR3 has 16 amino acids. The CDR3 reads CASSTLVKGRDQPQHF. In nucleotides, the CDR3 is TGTGCCAGCAGTACCCTCGTCAAGGGGCGGGATCAGCCCCAGCATTTT.

A word on this clonotype: The junction shows a germline mismatch at one end, possibly a read error. V is TRBV29-1 and J is TRBJ2-7; no reliable D call. This CDR3 has 13 amino acids. Germline CDR1 SQVTM, CDR2 ANQGSEA. The CDR3 reads CSVQGRPNYKQYF. CDR3 nucleotide sequence: TGCAGCGTGCAAGGAAGACCAAACTACAAGCAGTACTTC.

This chain connects TRBV24-1 to TRBJ2-7; a possible D gene is TRBD2 (5 bases). Trimming left V 5 bases short and J 5 bases short, with 15 bases between. The CDR3 length is 14 residues. The germline V gene has CDR1 KGHDR and CDR2 SFDVKD. This CDR3 is CATSAAGSGHEQYF. As DNA, the CDR3 is TGTGCCACCAGTGCGGCGGGTTCCGGGCACGAGCAGTACTTC.

This sequence joins TRBV6-1 and TRBJ2-5, with TRBD1 as a possible D gene (5 bases). Trimming shortened V by 11 bases and J by 2 bases, and 9 bases separated the two germline ends. Germline V gene lookup returns CDR1 MNHNS and CDR2 SASEGT. This CDR3 comprises 11 residues. The CDR3 region has the DNA TGTGCCTGCCGACAGCAAGAGACCCAGTACTTC. Amino acid sequence: CACRQQETQYF.